The sequence of this TCR beta chain was determined in a study of blood T cell repertoires in COVID-19. In the study overall: There were acute and convalescent COVID-19 samples, and they came from the United States, Italy and Spain.

Per the study methods: Reference gene primer amplification yielded estimated nucleated cell counts. Some clones are missing from TCRdb's copy, which holds only in-frame ones; the method was immunoSEQ multiplex PCR. V and J calls and clone size come straight from that table; D and trimming were deduced from the DNA. This table has roughly 30,000 clones, approximately 93% appearing once. The sequence derives from a man aged 55-75 years with acute or convalescent COVID-19. The specimen was peripheral blood.

The CDR3 loop reads CASSRGGVNTGELFF. CDR3 bases: TGTGCCAGCAGCCGTGGAGGGGTGAACACCGGGGAGCTGTTTTTT. The chain combines TRBV7-8 with TRBJ2-2, with D perhaps matching TRBD2 (6 bases). Germline loops: CDR1 SGHVS, CDR2 FQNEAQ. V shed 5 bases and J shed 1 base, with 11 bases lying between them. This CDR3 has 15 residues.